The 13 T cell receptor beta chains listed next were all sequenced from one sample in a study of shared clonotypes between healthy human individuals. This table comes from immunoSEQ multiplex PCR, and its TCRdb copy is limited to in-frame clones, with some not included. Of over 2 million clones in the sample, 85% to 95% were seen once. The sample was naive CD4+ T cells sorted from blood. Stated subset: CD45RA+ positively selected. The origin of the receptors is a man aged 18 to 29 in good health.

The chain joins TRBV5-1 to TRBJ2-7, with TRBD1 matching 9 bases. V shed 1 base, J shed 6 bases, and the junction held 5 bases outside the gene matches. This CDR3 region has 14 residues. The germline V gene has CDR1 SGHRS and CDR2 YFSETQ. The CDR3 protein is CASSLKDRGSEQYF. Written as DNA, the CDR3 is TGCGCCAGCAGCTTGAAGGACAGGGGAAGCGAGCAGTACTTC.

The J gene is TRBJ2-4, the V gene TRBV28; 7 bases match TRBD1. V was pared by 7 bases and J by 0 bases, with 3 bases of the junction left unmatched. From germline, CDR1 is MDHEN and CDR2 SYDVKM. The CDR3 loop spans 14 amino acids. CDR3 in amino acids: CASMTGLAKNIQYF. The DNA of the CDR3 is TGTGCCAGCATGACAGGGCTAGCCAAAAACATTCAGTACTTC.

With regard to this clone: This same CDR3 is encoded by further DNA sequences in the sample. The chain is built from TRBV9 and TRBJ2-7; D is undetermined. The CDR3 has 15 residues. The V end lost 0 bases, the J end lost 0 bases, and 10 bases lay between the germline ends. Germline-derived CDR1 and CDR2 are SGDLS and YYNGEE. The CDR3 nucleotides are TGTGCCAGCAGCGTAGAGCCAGGCAGCTCCTACGAGCAGTACTTC. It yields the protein CASSVEPGSSYEQYF.

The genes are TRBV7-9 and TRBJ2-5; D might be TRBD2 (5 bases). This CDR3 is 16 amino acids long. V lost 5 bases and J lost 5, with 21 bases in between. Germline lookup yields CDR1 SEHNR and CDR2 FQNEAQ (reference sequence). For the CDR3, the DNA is TGTGCCAGCAGCCCAGGAGAAGTGGCGGGTGGGGAGACCCAGTACTTC. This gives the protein CASSPGEVAGGETQYF. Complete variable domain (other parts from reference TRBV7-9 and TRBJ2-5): DTGVSQNPRHKITKRGQNVTFRCDPISEHNRLYWYRQTLGQGPEFLTYFQNEAQLEKSRLLSDRFSAERPKGSFSTLEIQRTEQGDSAMYLCASSPGEVAGGETQYFGPGTRLLVL.

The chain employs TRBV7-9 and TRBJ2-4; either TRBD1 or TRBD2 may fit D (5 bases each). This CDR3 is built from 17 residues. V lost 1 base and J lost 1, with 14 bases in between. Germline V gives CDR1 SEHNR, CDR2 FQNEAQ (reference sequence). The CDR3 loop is CASSLVQQGRAKNIQYF. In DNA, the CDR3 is TGTGCCAGCAGCTTAGTGCAGCAGGGACGTGCCAAAAACATTCAGTACTTC. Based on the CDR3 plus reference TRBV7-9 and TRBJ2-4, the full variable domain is DTGVSQNPRHKITKRGQNVTFRCDPISEHNRLYWYRQTLGQGPEFLTYFQNEAQLEKSRLLSDRFSAERPKGSFSTLEIQRTEQGDSAMYLCASSLVQQGRAKNIQYFGAGTRLSVL.

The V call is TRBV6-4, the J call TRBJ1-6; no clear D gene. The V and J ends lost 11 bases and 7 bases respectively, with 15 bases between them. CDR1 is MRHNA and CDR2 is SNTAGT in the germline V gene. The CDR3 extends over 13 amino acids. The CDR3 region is CAPWRCGNSPLHF. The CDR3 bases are TGTGCCCCCTGGCGTTGTGGGAATTCACCCCTCCACTTT.

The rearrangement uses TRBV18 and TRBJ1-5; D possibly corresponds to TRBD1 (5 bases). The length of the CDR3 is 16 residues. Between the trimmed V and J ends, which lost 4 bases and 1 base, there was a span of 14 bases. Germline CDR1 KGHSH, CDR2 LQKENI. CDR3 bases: TGTGCCAGCTCACAGAACCGGGACGGGAGCAATCAGCCCCAGCATTTT. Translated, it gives CASSQNRDGSNQPQHF.

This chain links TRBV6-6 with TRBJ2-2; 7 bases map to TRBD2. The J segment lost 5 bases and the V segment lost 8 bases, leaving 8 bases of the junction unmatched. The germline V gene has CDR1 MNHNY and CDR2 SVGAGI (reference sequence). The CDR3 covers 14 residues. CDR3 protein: CASSREGRTGELFF. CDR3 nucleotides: TGTGCCAGCTCGAGGGAGGGGCGGACCGGGGAGCTGTTTTTT.

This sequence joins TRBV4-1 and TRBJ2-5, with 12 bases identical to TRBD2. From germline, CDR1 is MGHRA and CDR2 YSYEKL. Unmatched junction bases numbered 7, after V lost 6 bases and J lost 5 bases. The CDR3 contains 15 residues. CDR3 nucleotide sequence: TGCGCCAGCAGGATCCTAGCGGGGGGGCCGGAGACCCAGTACTTC. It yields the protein CASRILAGGPETQYF.

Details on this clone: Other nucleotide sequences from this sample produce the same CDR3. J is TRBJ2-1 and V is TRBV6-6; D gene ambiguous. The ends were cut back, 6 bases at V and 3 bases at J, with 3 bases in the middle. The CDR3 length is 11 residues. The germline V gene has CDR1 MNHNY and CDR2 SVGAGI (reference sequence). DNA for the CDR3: TGTGCCAGCAGCCTCTACAATGAGCAGTTCTTC. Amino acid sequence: CASSLYNEQFF.

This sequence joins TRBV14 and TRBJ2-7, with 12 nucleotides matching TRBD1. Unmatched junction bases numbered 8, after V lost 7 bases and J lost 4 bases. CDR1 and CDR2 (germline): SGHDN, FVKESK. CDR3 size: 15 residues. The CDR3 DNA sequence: TGTGCCAGCACCCTGGGGACAGGGGGCTGGTACGAGCAGTACTTC. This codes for CASTLGTGGWYEQYF.

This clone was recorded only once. CDR3 nucleotide sequence: TGTGCCAGCAGCTTAGGGCTACAGAACTATGGCTACACCTTC. Encoded protein: CASSLGLQNYGYTF. The chain employs TRBV5-6 and TRBJ1-2; D is unclear. Deletions cut 2 bases from V and 2 bases from J, with 10 bases between. The CDR3 totals 14 residues. CDR1 and CDR2 from the germline V gene are SGHDT and YYEEEE.

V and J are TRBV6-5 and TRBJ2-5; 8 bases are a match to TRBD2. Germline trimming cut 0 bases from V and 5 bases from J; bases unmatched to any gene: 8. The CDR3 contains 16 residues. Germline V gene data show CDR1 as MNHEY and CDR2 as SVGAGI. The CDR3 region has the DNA TGTGCCAGCAGTTACTCGATCGGGGGGGCCGGGGAGACCCAGTACTTC. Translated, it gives CASSYSIGGAGETQYF.